Listed here is a single TCR beta chain. The target of this receptor is not known. Within one base of it there is no much larger clone, and no base qualities were kept. The entry originates in a study of beta chain features in type 1 diabetes (dated by TCRdb to about 2018). Background for the entire study: No differences in mean age, gender distribution, total cell number or subset yield were found between patients and healthy donors. A total of 107,917,701 sorted cells were examined across all samples, and RNA yield correlated strongly with the number of cells per subset. In the study, TCRB repertoires of sorted circulating CD4+ T cell subsets from recently diagnosed type 1 diabetes patients were compared with those of matched healthy donors. Whereas all 28 donors provided naive and central memory subsets, regulatory and stem cell-like memory subsets were isolated from just 8 patients and roughly eight healthy donors.

CDR1 and CDR2 are drawn from the germline V gene: SNHLY, FYNNEI. Here V drops 6 bases and J drops 9 bases, and the junction holds 11 bases not matched to any gene. CDR3 length: 16 amino acids, cysteine to phenylalanine. Kept here is only the CDR3 DNA, which spans 48 bases and is read in frame from base 1. Broader findings and caveats from the paper: Naive, central memory and regulatory TCRB repertoires appeared to be more alike among patients than among healthy donors. Type 1 diabetes patients showed a moderate but significant shortening of TCRB CDR3 length in all four CD4+ subsets. Fewer insertions and more nucleotide deletions at VDJ recombination sites were observed in patients with type 1 diabetes, implying thymic rearrangement abnormalities. Because the HLA sub-analyses included only small numbers of individuals, any influence of HLA type on TCRB rearrangement was left unresolved. Shorter templates might have been favored by PCR, but patient and control samples were amplified and corrected together, so both groups would have been affected equally by any skew. Because cDNA was sequenced instead of genomic DNA, highly expressing activated cells could be over-represented, though the groups showed no difference in activation or CD3 levels.

Each donor gave one peripheral blood draw, approximately 0.11 L on average, collected into heparinised tubes. A BD FACSAria II and a panel including CD45RO, CCR7, CD25, CD127, CD95 and CD27 were used to sort naive, central memory, regulatory and stem cell-like memory CD4+ T cells. A purity above 95% was achieved for all sorted populations. PBMCs were separated immediately by Lymphoprep density gradient centrifugation and were stained directly, without being cultured. Samples were stained and sorted in pairs, with one healthy donor and one patient per experiment, so that batch effects were minimized. The High Capacity cDNA Reverse Transcription Kit was used to reverse transcribe all of the isolated RNA, meaning that expressed TCRB transcripts were what got sequenced. Naive, central memory and regulatory T cell samples underwent deep immunoSEQ sequencing, averaging around 3.7 million total reads per sample. After sorted cells were lysed in RLT buffer, RNA was extracted with DNase-treated RNeasy Micro or Mini kits, with the choice depending on cell number. To prevent cross-contamination, each cell subset was processed individually, whereas patient and healthy donor samples were processed jointly. Using the immunoSEQ multiplex PCR, TCRB sequences were amplified from cDNA into 87-bp fragments spanning the CDR3 region. Sequencing of the amplicons was performed on the Illumina HiSeq platform. The study's own analysis went as follows. PCR bias was computationally corrected using synthetic template baselines, reads within Hamming distance 2 were collapsed, and singletons that could not be merged were discarded. Reads were aligned against IMGT so that V, D and J genes, CDR3 length and insertions or deletions at six rearrangement sites could be assigned. Clonotype counts were normalized to sorted cell number within each subset before computing true diversity and Gini coefficients with the tcR R package. The overlap coefficient, calculated on TCRB nucleotide sequences, was used to quantify repertoire sharing. As a proxy for the pre-selection repertoire, out-of-frame TCRB sequences from naive cells were analyzed. The clones in this table, taken by TCRdb from immuneACCESS, are in-frame only. Not every clone is retained; where verified, under half of the shortfall comes from an unresolved V gene, and the cause of the rest is unknown. For V, J and clone size, that table is used; D and trimming come from the DNA. In this sample the table shows some 660,000 clones, over 11% of which occur a single time. The leading ten clones occupy 0.03% to 0.045% of the sample.

The clonotype comes from a man between 18 and 29 years old with type 1 diabetes. The rearranged chain carries TRBV2 and TRBJ1-6, with 10 bases in between that match TRBD1. The sequenced sample consisted of naive CD4+ T cells from blood. The cell subset or site tag for this specimen amounts to: true naive CD4+ T cells. The CDR3 corresponds to CASRGLPGQGSSPLHF. The nucleotide sequence is given as TGTGCCAGCAGGGGGCTCCCGGGACAGGGGAGTTCACCCCTCCACTTT.